Sequencing of this T cell receptor beta chain was carried out in a study of T cell repertoires in cytomegalovirus infection. Many counts were recorded for this clonotype. Antigen: not known. TCRdb itself ran the reads through MiXCR, one entry per CDR3 protein. The sample records approximately 25,000 distinct CDR3 sequences, over 15% being singletons. The CDR3 length is 18 residues. The junction had 12 bases not matched to a gene; V was cut back by 2 bases and J by 2 bases. The germline V gene has CDR1 SGHTA and CDR2 FQGNSA. Study findings and constraints: Totalled public TCR beta family frequency picked out people who carried CMV plus the relevant HLA.

The gene calls are TRBV7-2 and TRBJ2-3; TRBD2 agrees at 8 bases. Sample: CD8+ T cells from cultured PBMCs, taken from culture after CMV antigen stimulation. The source of this sequence is a human donor in good health (CMV status not recorded). Some clones in this sample may be carry-over from other donors' samples. This chain's CDR3 is CASSLIKRGRWVTDTQYF. CDR3 DNA: TGTGCCAGCAGCTTAATTAAGCGGGGGAGATGGGTCACAGATACGCAGTATTTT.